The TCR beta chain described here comes from a study of tumor-infiltrating lymphocytes in primary liver carcinoma. Overall study results and limits: Tumors had a significantly higher top-250-clone fraction than blood (p = 0.039).

Blood RNA originated from unsorted whole blood, with germline DNA additionally extracted. Germline V gene data show CDR1 as LGHNA and CDR2 as YNFKEQ. This CDR3 is built from 13 residues. Making TCR beta cDNA involved roughly 500 ng total RNA and a constant-region primer. Sequencing libraries for TCR beta derived from three nested multiplex PCR rounds that used slightly modified ARM-PCR. Investigators reported that the first two PCR rounds, at 10 cycles each, used TRBV1-TRBV30 forward primers with a C-beta reverse primer. One entry per CDR3 protein results from TCRdb running MiXCR on the multiplex PCR reads. The profile shows about 310,000 distinct CDR3 sequences, about three fifths of them singletons. On this clonotype itself: What it binds is unknown. This may arise from a read error, as a much more abundant clone is one base away.

This TCR derives from a woman in her twenties or thirties with primary liver carcinoma and hepatitis B virus infection. The gene calls are TRBV4-2 and TRBJ2-7; D is unclear. The sequenced sample was peripheral blood. The CDR3 DNA sequence: TGCGCCAGCAGCCAAGGTCCTGGATACGAGCAGTACTTC. Protein product: CASSQGPGYEQYF.